The rows below give T cell receptor beta chains drawn from one sample of a study of blood T cells in healthy people across ages. Each CDR3 protein gets one entry after TCRdb re-called the 5' RACE reads with MiXCR. This table has approximately 360,000 distinct CDR3 sequences, 52% appearing once. Material for sequencing was blood. These receptors were obtained from a man aged 55 to 70 in good health. Each CDR3 is given with its conserved first and last residue. A D gene is named only where the DNA matches it firmly. Size is omitted from some rows. Given values are once, few, many or a class for expanded clones.

>TRBJ2-1|NA|TRBV7-2|NA
TGTGCCAGCAGCTTAGTACCGTCCTACAATGAGCAGTTCTTC
CASSLVPSYNEQFF
>TRBJ1-2|TRBD1|TRBV4-3|NA
TGCGCCAGCAGCCAAGGTGGGACAGCTGGCTACACCTTC
CASSQGGTAGYTF
>TRBJ1-5|TRBD1|TRBV28|NA
TGTGCCAGCAGCACAGGGGGCGGTGGCAATCAGCCCCAGCATTTT
CASSTGGGGNQPQHF
>TRBJ2-5|NA|TRBV7-2|many
TGTGCCAGCAGCTTAACTAGAAAAGAGACCCAGTACTTC
CASSLTRKETQYF
>TRBJ1-6|NA|TRBV13|NA
TGTGCCAGCAGCCCCAGCGGGGGTGCTAATTCACCCCTCCACTTT
CASSPSGGANSPLHF
>TRBJ2-1|NA|TRBV6-2/TRBV6-3|few
TGTGCCAGCAGCCAAAACAATGAGCAGTTCTTC
CASSQNNEQFF
>TRBJ1-2|TRBD1|TRBV7-2|NA
TGTGCCAGCAGCTTAAGGACAGGCTCTGATGGCTACACCTTC
CASSLRTGSDGYTF
>TRBJ1-4|NA|TRBV4-2|NA
TGTGCCAGCAGCCAACCGCAGGGGTTAGGTGAAAAACTGTTTTTT
CASSQPQGLGEKLFF
>TRBJ2-5|NA|TRBV5-1|NA
TGCGCCAGCAGCCTCGACAGTTCACGAACGGAGACCCAGTACTTC
CASSLDSSRTETQYF
>TRBJ2-1|TRBD2|TRBV6-4|NA
TGTGCCAGCAGTGACTCGTTCGGGGGGGCTATCAATGAGCAGTTCTTC
CASSDSFGGAINEQFF
>TRBJ2-7|TRBD1|TRBV20-1|NA
TGCAGTGCCCGGGACAGGGGTTACAATGAGCAGTACTTC
CSARDRGYNEQYF
>TRBJ2-3|NA|TRBV3-1|NA
TGTGCCAGCAGCCAATTAGAGCCCGCTACCCCAGATACGCAGTATTTT
CASSQLEPATPDTQYF
>TRBJ1-6|NA|TRBV20-1|many
TGCAGTGCTAGAGCCGGACAGTCGTCTCGCTCCTATAATTCACCCCTCCACTTT
CSARAGQSSRSYNSPLHF
>TRBJ2-5|NA|TRBV20-1|NA
TGCGGTGCTAGAGCCGGGACATCGCAAGAGACCCAGTACTTC
CGARAGTSQETQYF
>TRBJ2-7|TRBD1|TRBV12-3/TRBV12-4|NA
TGTGCCAGCAGTCCCCGGACAGGTAGTGGTGAGCAGTACTTC
CASSPRTGSGEQYF